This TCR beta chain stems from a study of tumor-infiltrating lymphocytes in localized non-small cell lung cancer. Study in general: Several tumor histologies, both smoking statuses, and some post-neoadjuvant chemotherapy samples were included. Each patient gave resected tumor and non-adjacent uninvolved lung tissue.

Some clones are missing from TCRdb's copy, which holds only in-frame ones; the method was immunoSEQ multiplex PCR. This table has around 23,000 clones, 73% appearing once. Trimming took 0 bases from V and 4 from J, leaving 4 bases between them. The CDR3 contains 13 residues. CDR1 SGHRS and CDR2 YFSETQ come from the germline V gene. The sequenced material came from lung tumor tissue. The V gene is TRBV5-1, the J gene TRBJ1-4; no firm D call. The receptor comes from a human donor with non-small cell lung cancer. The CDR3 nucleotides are TGCGCCAGCAGCTTGGGGAATAATGAAAAACTGTTTTTT. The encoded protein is CASSLGNNEKLFF. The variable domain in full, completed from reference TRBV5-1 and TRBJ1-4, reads KAGVTQTPRYLIKTRGQQVTLSCSPISGHRSVSWYQQTPGQGLQFLFEYFSETQRNKGNFPGRFSGRQFSNSRSEMNVSTLELGDSALYLCASSLGNNEKLFFGSGTQLSVL.